This T cell receptor (beta chain) was captured in a study of synovial regulatory T cells in juvenile arthritis. Each patient with active arthritis gave synovial fluid along with matched peripheral blood. Synovial Tregs were as TSDR-demethylated as blood and healthy-donor Tregs. Whole-study results and caveats: CDR3 overlap with synovial Tregs was higher for iaTregs than other blood Tregs.

TCRdb keeps only in-frame clones here, not all; method: immunoSEQ multiplex PCR. The sample spans over a thousand clones; the ten largest clones claim less than 25%. The CDR3 has 18 amino acids. No DNA accompanies this entry. The germline CDR1 and CDR2 sequences are SGHVS and FNYEAQ. This clone counts as medium-sized by frequency. Its antigen is still unknown. The rearrangement links TRBV7-6 to TRBJ1-4. The sequence came from a donor aged 2-35 years with juvenile idiopathic arthritis. Sequencing was carried out using Treg cells from the synovium. This CDR3 reads CASSPLWRGRQTFEKLFF.